Below, one TCR beta chain is given with its context. This specimen belongs to a study of blood T cell repertoires in COVID-19. The assay was immunoSEQ multiplex PCR, and TCRdb's table has in-frame clones only and misses some. The sample includes over 45,000 clones, approximately 89% seen only once; the top ten take 25% to 30%. The CDR3 consists of 16 residues. Germline lookup yields CDR1 SGHRS and CDR2 YFSETQ. V was pared by 0 bases and J by 5 bases, with 17 bases between. The chain joins TRBV5-1 to TRBJ2-5, with D possibly matching TRBD1 (7 bases). This TCR came from a woman older than 75 with acute or convalescent COVID-19. Material for sequencing was peripheral blood. In DNA form, the CDR3 reads TGCGCCAGCAGCTTGGCCCCCAGGGGGGTCGGCGAGACCCAGTACTTC. It specifies CASSLAPRGVGETQYF.